This T cell receptor (beta chain) was recorded in a study of human T cells and chemical hapten exposure (dated by TCRdb to the early 2020s). A note on the overall study: For sensitization, 2% DPC in acetone was applied to a 2 cm by 2 cm area of upper inner arm skin. Throughout the study period of about 25 weeks, patients also received therapeutic DPC doses to the scalp every week. Patch testing on the upper back used Finn chambers containing 0.01% DPC, with scoring done after 6 days according to International Contact Dermatitis Research Group standards. Most of the patients in the cohort were female, and the cohort covered alopecia areata with under or over 50% scalp involvement, alopecia totalis and alopecia universalis. Libraries were pooled for sequencing, and variation in per-sample TCR yields was attributed mainly to small differences in library volumes within the pool. In alopecia patients, the study followed how the peripheral blood TCR repertoire changed in vivo over primary and secondary sensitization to diphenylcyclopropenone (DPC), a hapten. Blood samples were taken from patients before sensitization (week 0) and at 2, 6 and about 24 weeks after DPC sensitization. Around 30 alopecia patients provided blood for TCR sequencing at one to four time points (pre-sensitization, 2, 6 and 24 weeks). The research as a whole found: Compared with pre-sensitization or healthy control sets, expanded TCRs formed significantly more large CDR3 similarity clusters, which is consistent with antigen-driven responses. After repeated subsampling, changes were observed in the strength of the expansion versus patch-test correlation and in the threshold at which the correlation became significant. Patch test score correlated positively with the number of PT1 expanded TCRs, reaching significance at thresholds 8, 16 and 32 but not at 4. The number of TCRs above 1 in 1000 frequency did not change with DPC sensitization; there was no evidence of global repertoire structure alterations. Alopecia, a presumed autoimmune disease, was present in all patients, so the immune response of the patients might differ from that of healthy individuals.

The library came from RACE. For sequencing, a NextSeq 500 was employed. Library preparation attached unique molecular identifiers to individual cDNA molecules for quantitative, reproducible TCR counting. From each blood RNA sample, both TCR alpha and TCR beta chains were sequenced. Regarding the original processing steps: A median of around 100,000 TCRs per sample was observed, with a range of about 20,000 to 750,000. The Decombinator software suite was used to annotate the V, J and CDR3 of the TCR reads. Every sample was subsampled to the same number of TCRs (28,000) for the PS versus PT1 abundance plots. Expanded TCRs were defined as absent before sensitization and observed at least eight times at the 2-week time point. TCRdb's own reprocessing of the public reads used fastp at Q25 and MiXCR and kept productive beta chains. Each CDR3 protein gets just one entry, which takes the most common genes and DNA from the rows behind it. Here the V and J calls rest on TCRdb's processing, not on the authors' analysis. The sample has about 54,000 distinct CDR3 sequences on record, about 10% of them singletons. The leading ten clones occupy more than 1.5% of the sample.

In the paper's terms, the time point label means: patch test 2, 6 weeks after DPC sensitization. The treatment or condition label, as the study defines it: therapeutic diphenylcyclopropenone sensitization with weekly scalp DPC. Blood at each patch-test visit was drawn before the patch test was applied. To be eligible, patients had to be aged 18 to 70, diagnosed with alopecia and judged suitable for DPC therapy, while pregnant patients were excluded. Total RNA was extracted from unfractionated whole blood that had been collected in Tempus Blood RNA tubes. CDR3 length: 16 amino acids, cysteine to phenylalanine. CDR3 DNA is the only sequence kept; it has 48 bases, read in frame from the first base. After removal of 2 bases from V and 6 bases from J, the junction retains 7 bases not matched to a gene. Taken from the germline V gene, the CDR1 and CDR2 loops are SGHVS and FNYEAQ. The table lists this clonotype with many counts. Its antigen has not been determined. It has no much larger one-base neighbor in the sample; base qualities were not kept.

The source of this sequence is a woman in her forties or fifties with alopecia areata. Some clones in this sample may be carry-over from other donors' samples. The sequencing here drew on whole blood, taken in connection with sensitization to the hapten diphenylcyclopropenone (DPC). The sequence links TRBV7-6 to TRBJ2-2, with 9 bases matching TRBD2. The CDR3 reads CASSLIAGELAGELFF. Read as DNA, the sequence is TGTGCCAGCAGCTTAATAGCGGGAGAATTGGCCGGGGAGCTGTTTTTT.